This TCR beta chain emerged from a study of blood T cells in healthy people across ages. Study-level background: About one barcoded beta molecule per two T cells was the capture yield of template switching.

A sample-barcoded 5' primer and a J-beta primer mix were used in a second PCR of roughly 6 to 11 cycles. Through a template-switch adaptor with 12 random nucleotides, each cDNA molecule received a tag. Each CDR3 protein gets one entry after TCRdb re-called the 5' RACE reads with MiXCR. The sample has 780,000 or so distinct CDR3 sequences; roughly three fifths are singletons. Looked up from germline, CDR1 is KGHSH and CDR2 is LQKENI. The CDR3 consists of 14 residues. The V gene lost 6 bases and the J gene lost 3 bases, with 14 bases spanning the gap. Total RNA was extracted at no less than 6 micrograms per sample. Only one count was recorded for this clonotype.

The receptor's source is a man aged 40-49 years in good health. The rearrangement links TRBV18 to TRBJ1-1, with a possible D match to TRBD1 (6 bases). Sequenced: blood. The CDR3 DNA follows: TGTGCCAGCTCCCGGGGGGGGCCTGACACTGAAGCTTTCTTT. Its translation is CASSRGGPDTEAFF.